This T cell receptor (beta chain) was recorded in a study of T cells in tuberculosis. Using immunoSEQ multiplex PCR, the repertoire was profiled, and TCRdb retains in-frame clones only, with some absent. The top ten hold around 2% of the sample, which has tens of thousands of clones, 95% to 96% seen once. The CDR3 has 13 amino acids. Trimming took 5 bases from V and 8 from J, leaving 16 bases between them. The germline CDR1 and CDR2 sequences are SGHAT and FQDESV (reference sequence). Source material: PBMCs. The rearrangement joins TRBV11-1 to TRBJ2-7, with D perhaps TRBD1 (8 bases). The sequence was obtained from a donor between 10 and 29 years old with latent tuberculosis or without tuberculosis infection. The CDR3 bases are TGTGCCAGCAGCCCCGGACAGGGAGGGAAGCAGTACTTC. It codes for CASSPGQGGKQYF.